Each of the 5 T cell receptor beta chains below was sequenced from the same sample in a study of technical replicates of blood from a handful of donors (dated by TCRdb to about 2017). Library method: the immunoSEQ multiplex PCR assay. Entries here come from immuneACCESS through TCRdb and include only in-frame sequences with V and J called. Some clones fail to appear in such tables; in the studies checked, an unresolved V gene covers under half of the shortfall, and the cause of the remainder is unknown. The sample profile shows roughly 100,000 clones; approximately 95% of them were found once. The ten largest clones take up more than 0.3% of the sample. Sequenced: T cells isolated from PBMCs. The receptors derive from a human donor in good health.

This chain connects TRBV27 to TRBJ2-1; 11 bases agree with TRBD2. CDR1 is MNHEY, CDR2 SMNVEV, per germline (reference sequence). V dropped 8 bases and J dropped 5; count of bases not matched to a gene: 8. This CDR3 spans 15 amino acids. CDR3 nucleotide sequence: TGTGCCAGCTCCCTTATAGCGGGAGGGCACAATGAGCAGTTCTTC. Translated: CASSLIAGGHNEQFF.

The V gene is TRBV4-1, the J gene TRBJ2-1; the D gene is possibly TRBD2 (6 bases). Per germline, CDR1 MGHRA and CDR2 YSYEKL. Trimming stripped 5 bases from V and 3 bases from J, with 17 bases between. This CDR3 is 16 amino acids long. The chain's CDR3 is CASSSSLAALYNEQFF. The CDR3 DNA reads TGCGCCAGCAGCTCCAGCTTAGCGGCTCTCTACAATGAGCAGTTCTTC.

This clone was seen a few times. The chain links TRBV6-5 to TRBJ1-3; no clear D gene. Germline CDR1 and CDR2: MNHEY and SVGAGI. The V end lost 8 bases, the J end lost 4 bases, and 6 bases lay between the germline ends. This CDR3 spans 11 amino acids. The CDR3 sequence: CASAVGNTIYF. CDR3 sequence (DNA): TGTGCCAGCGCGGTCGGAAACACCATATATTTT.

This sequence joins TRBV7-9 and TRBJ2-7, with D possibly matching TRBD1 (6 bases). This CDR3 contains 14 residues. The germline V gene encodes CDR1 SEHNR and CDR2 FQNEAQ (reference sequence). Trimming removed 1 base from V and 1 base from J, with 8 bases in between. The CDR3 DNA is TGTGCCAGCAGCTTAGTAGGGGGTTCCTACGAGCAGTACTTC. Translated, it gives CASSLVGGSYEQYF.

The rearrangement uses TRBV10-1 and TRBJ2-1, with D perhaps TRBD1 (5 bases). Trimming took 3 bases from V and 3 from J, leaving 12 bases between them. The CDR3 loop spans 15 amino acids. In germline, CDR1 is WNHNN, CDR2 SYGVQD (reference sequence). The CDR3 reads CASSEGRGFYNEQFF. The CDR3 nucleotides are TGCGCCAGCAGTGAAGGTAGGGGATTCTACAATGAGCAGTTCTTC.